Sequencing of this T cell receptor (beta chain) was carried out in a study of cytomegalovirus exposure and HLA in healthy donors. Looking at the study overall: The study placed roughly four fifths of its roughly 410 genotyped donors in the Caucasian-associated ancestry cluster.

The PCR contained 60 Vbeta and 13 Jbeta primers. Repertoires were generated with immunoSEQ multiplex PCR, while TCRdb's copy carries only in-frame clones and drops some. The table has about 98,000 clones, about four fifths seen once; the top ten hold roughly 8%. Within the sample, this clone is medium-sized (0.01 to 0.1%). The origin of this receptor is a human donor in good health. The sample consisted of PBMCs.

Here the CDR3 DNA reads TGTGCCAGTAGGACACTTGGCGACACTGAAGCTTTCTTT. It specifies CASRTLGDTEAFF. This rearrangement joins TRBV19 to TRBJ1-1; D call uncertain. V was shortened by 6 bases and J by 3 bases, with 11 bases between the two germline ends. The CDR3 has 13 amino acids. CDR1 is LNHDA and CDR2 is SQIVND in the germline V gene (reference sequence).